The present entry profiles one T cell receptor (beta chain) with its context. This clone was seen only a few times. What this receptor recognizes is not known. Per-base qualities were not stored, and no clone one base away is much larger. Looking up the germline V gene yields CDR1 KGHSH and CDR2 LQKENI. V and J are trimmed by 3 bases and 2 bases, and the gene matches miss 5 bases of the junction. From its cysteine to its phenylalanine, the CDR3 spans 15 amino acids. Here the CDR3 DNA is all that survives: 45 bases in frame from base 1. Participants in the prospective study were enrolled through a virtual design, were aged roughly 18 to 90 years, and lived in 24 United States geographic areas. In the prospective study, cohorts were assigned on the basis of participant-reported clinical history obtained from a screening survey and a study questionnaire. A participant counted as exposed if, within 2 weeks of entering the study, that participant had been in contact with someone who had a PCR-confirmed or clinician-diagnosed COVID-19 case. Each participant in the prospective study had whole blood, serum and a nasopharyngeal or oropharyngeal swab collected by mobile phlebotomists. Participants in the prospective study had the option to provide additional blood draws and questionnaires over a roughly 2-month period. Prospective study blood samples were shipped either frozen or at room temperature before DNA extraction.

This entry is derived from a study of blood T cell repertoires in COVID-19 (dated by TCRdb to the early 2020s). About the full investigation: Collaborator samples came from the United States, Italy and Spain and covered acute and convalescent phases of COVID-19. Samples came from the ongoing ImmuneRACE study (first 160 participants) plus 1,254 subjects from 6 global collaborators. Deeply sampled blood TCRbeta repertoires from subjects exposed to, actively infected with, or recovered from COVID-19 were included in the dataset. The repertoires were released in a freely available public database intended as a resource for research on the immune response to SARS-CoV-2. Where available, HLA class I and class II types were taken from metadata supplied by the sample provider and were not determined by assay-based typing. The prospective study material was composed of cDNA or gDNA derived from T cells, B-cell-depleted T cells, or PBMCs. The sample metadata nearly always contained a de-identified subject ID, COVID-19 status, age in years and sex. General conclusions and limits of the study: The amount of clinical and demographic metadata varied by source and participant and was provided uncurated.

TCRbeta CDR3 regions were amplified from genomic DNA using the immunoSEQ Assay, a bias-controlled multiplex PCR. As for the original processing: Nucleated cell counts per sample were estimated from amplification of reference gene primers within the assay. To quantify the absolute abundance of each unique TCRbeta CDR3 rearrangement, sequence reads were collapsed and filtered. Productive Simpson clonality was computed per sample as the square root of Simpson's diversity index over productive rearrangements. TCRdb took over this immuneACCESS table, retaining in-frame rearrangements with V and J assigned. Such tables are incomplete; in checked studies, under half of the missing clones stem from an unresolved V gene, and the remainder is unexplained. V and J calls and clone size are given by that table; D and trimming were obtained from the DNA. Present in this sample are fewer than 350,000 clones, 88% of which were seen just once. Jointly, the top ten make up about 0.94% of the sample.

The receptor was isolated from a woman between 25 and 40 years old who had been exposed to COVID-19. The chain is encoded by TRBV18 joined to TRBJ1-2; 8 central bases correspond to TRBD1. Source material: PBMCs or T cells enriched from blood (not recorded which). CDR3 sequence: CASSPTGDLNYGYTF. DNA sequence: TGTGCCAGCTCACCGACAGGGGATCTAAACTATGGCTACACCTTC.